Here is one T cell receptor beta chain with its context. Germline CDR1 SGHDN, CDR2 FVKESK. This CDR3 has 15 residues. The ends lost 2 bases at V and 0 bases at J; junction bases unmatched: 3. These data originate in a study of blood T cell repertoires in COVID-19. Sequenced by immunoSEQ multiplex PCR; TCRdb stores in-frame clones only, minus some. Of a few hundred thousand clones in the sample, less than 90% are singletons; the top ten hold under 3%. The specimen sequenced was PBMCs or T cells enriched from blood (not recorded which). The chain recombines TRBV14 with TRBJ1-2; TRBD1 matches 7 bases. This sequence originates from a woman in her 30s who had recovered from COVID-19. The DNA for the CDR3 is TGTGCCAGCAGCCAAATAACAGGGGCTAACTATGGCTACACCTTC. Protein sequence: CASSQITGANYGYTF.